Each of the 10 T cell receptor beta chains below was sequenced from the same sample in a study of T cell repertoires in cytomegalovirus infection. TCRdb independently ran MiXCR on the reads; one entry per CDR3 protein. In the table there are some 680,000 distinct CDR3 sequences, less than 40% of which are singletons. The specimen sequenced was PBMCs. The receptors originated from a human donor in good health (CMV status not recorded). Some clones in this sample may be carry-over from other donors' samples.

The chain links TRBV4-1 to TRBJ1-5; D not certain. The germline V gene encodes CDR1 MGHRA and CDR2 YSYEKL. This CDR3 spans 15 amino acids. The V gene lost 1 base and the J gene lost 6 bases, with 13 bases spanning the gap. CDR3 coding DNA: TGCGCCAGCAGCCAAGGGGAATACTACGGTCAGCCCCAGCATTTT. Its protein product is CASSQGEYYGQPQHF.

Concerning this clonotype itself: One end of the junction varies from germline; a read error may be responsible. This rearrangement joins TRBV7-6 to TRBJ2-2, with TRBD2 as a possible D gene (6 bases). The CDR3 is 15 residues long. Germline assignment: CDR1 SGHVS and CDR2 FNYEAQ. Here the CDR3 reads CARSISGGNTGEMFF. The CDR3 nucleotides read TGTGCCAGGAGCATTAGCGGAGGGAACACCGGGGAGATGTTTTTT.

This clonotype appeared a few times. The chain couples TRBV4-1 to TRBJ2-3; TRBD2 is a possible D gene (5 bases). Germline lookup yields CDR1 MGHRA and CDR2 YSYEKL. This CDR3 contains 16 residues. Deletions cut 0 bases from V and 8 bases from J, with 18 bases between. DNA for the CDR3: TGCGCCAGCAGCCAAGATAGGGCGGGTAGAGTCTCTACGCAGTATTTT. Residues: CASSQDRAGRVSTQYF.

The CDR3 sequence is CATRLAGGTGELFF. CDR3 nucleotides: TGTGCCACCCGACTAGCGGGAGGGACCGGGGAGCTGTTTTTT. The chain recombines TRBV7-8 with TRBJ2-2, with TRBD2 matching over 14 bases. Germline lookup yields CDR1 SGHVS and CDR2 FQNEAQ. V trimming: 10 bases; J trimming: 5 bases; junction bases outside the gene matches: 3. This CDR3 is built from 14 residues. The full variable domain, in which reference TRBV7-8 and TRBJ2-2 provide the parts outside the CDR3, is GAGVSQSPRYKVAKRGQDVALRCDPISGHVSLFWYQQALGQGPEFLTYFQNEAQLDKSGLPSDRFFAERPEGSVSTLKIQRTQQEDSAVYLCATRLAGGTGELFFGEGSRLTVL.

This clonotype was counted only a few times. The chain joins TRBV6-2 or TRBV6-3 to TRBJ2-7; D remains unclear. CDR3 length: 12 residues. Germline V gene sequence: CDR1 MNHEY, CDR2 SVGEGT. The ends were cut back, 2 bases at V and 7 bases at J, with 9 bases in the middle. Here the CDR3 DNA reads TGTGCCAGCAGTTACCGAGGCAGGGAGCAGTACTTC. Residues: CASSYRGREQYF.

The rearrangement joins TRBV29-1 to TRBJ2-1; 9 nucleotides line up with TRBD1. V was clipped by 7 bases and J by 4 bases; unmatched bases: 8. The CDR3 is made up of 14 amino acids. The germline CDR1 and CDR2 sequences are SQVTM and ANQGSEA. CDR3 DNA sequence: TGCAGCGGGGATCCGGGACAGGGATACAATGAGCAGTTCTTC. It yields the protein CSGDPGQGYNEQFF.

This sequence joins TRBV7-6 and TRBJ1-1; no clear D gene. V lost 5 bases, J lost 4 bases, and 11 bases lay in between. The CDR3 has 13 amino acids. Germline V gene lookup returns CDR1 SGHVS and CDR2 FNYEAQ. The CDR3 protein is CASSITSGTEAFF. The CDR3 DNA reads as TGTGCCAGCAGCATTACCAGTGGCACTGAAGCTTTCTTT.

The V gene is TRBV6-2 or TRBV6-3, the J gene TRBJ2-7; the match to TRBD1 covers 7 bases. Trimming removed 6 bases from V and 0 bases from J; junction bases left unmatched: 11. Germline V gene sequence: CDR1 MNHEY, CDR2 SVGEGT. The CDR3 has 16 residues. The CDR3 is CASRPDPRQGSYEQYF. The CDR3 coding sequence is TGTGCCAGCAGACCCGACCCTAGACAGGGCTCCTACGAGCAGTACTTC.

For this clonotype: This sequence may be a read error, since a much larger clone differs from it by one base. The chain uses TRBV7-2 and TRBJ1-4; D gene unclear. CDR1 is SGHTA and CDR2 is FQGNSA in the germline V gene. V lost 5 bases and J 4 bases, leaving 14 bases between the germline ends. The CDR3 length is 15 residues. In nucleotides, the CDR3 is TGTGCCAGCAGCGTAGGGCAGGTGGATAATGAAAAACTGTTTTTT. It translates to CASSVGQVDNEKLFF.

The chain uses TRBV20-1 and TRBJ1-6; 8 bases match TRBD1. Germline CDR1 reads DFQATT; CDR2 reads SNEGSKA (reference sequence). V gave up 3 bases and J gave up 7 bases; unmatched junction bases: 11. The CDR3 is 16 residues long. CDR3 in DNA: TGCAGTGCTAGGCGCCCCCAGGGGGCTAAAAATTCACCCCTCCACTTT. Its protein is CSARRPQGAKNSPLHF.